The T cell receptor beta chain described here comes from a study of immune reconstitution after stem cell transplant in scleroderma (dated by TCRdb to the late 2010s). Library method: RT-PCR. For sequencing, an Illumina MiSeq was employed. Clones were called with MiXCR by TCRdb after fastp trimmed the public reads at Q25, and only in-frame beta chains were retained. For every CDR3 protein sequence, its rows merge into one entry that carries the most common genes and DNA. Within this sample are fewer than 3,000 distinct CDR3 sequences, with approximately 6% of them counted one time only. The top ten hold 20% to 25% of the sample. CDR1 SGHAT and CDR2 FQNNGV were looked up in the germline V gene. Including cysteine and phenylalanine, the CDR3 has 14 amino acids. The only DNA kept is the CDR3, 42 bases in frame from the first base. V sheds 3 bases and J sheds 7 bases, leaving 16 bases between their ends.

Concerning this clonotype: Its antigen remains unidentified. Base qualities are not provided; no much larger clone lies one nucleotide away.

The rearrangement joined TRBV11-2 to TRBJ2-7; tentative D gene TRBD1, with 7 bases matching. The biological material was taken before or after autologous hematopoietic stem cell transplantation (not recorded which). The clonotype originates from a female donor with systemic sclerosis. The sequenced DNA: TGTGCCAGCAGCTTCTCAGGGGGGCGGTGGGAGCAGTACTTC. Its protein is CASSFSGGRWEQYF.